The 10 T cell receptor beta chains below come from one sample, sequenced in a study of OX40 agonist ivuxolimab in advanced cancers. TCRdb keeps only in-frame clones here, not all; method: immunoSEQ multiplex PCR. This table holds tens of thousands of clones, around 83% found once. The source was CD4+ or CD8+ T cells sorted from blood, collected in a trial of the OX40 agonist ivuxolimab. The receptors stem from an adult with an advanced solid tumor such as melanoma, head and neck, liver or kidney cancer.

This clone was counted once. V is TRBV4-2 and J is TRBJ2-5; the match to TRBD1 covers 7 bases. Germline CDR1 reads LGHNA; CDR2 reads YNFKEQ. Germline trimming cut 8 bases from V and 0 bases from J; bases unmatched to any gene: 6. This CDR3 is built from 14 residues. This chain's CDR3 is CASGDRQYQETQYF. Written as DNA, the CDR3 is TGTGCCAGCGGGGACAGACAGTACCAAGAGACCCAGTACTTC.

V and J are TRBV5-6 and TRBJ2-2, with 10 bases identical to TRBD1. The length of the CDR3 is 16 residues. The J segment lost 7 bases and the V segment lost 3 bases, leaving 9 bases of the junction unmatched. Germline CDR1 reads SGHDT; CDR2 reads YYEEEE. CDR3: CASSSTGGLFGGELFF. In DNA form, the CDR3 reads TGTGCCAGCAGCTCGACAGGGGGCCTTTTTGGCGGGGAGCTGTTTTTT.

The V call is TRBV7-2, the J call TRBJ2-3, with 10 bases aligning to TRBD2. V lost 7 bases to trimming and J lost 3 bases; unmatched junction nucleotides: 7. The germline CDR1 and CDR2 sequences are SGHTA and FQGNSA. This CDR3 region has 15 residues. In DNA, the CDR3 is TGTGCCAGCATCGGCCCGGGACTAGCGACAGATACGCAGTATTTT. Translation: CASIGPGLATDTQYF.

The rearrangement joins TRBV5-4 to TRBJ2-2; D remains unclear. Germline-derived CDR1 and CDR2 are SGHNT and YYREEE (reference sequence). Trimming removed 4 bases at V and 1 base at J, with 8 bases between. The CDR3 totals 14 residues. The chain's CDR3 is CASSGRRNTGELFF. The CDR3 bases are TGTGCCAGCAGCGGCCGGAGGAACACCGGGGAGCTGTTTTTT.

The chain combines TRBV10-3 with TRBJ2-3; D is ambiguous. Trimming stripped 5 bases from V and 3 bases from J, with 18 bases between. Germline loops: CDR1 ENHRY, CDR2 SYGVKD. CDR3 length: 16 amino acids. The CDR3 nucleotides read TGTGCCATCAGTCTCCTCGATAAAAGTCCGACAGATACGCAGTATTTT. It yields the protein CAISLLDKSPTDTQYF.

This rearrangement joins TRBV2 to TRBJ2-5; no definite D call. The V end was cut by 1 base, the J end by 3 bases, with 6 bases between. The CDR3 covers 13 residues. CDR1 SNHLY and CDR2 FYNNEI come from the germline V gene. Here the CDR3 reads CASSEEEEETQYF. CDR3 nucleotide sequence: TGTGCCAGCAGTGAAGAAGAGGAAGAGACCCAGTACTTC.

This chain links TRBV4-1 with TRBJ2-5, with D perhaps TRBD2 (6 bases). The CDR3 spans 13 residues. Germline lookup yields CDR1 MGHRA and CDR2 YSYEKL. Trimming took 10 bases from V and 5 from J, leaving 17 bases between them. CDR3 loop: CATGGEMGETQYF. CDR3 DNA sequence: TGCGCCACCGGCGGGGAGATGGGGGAGACCCAGTACTTC.

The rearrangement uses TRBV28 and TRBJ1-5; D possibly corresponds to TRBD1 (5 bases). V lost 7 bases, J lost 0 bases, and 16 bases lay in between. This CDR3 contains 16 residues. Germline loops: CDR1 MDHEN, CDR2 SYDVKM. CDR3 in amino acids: CASNRGGSPSNQPQHF. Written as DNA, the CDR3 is TGTGCCAGCAATCGCGGGGGATCACCTAGCAATCAGCCCCAGCATTTT.

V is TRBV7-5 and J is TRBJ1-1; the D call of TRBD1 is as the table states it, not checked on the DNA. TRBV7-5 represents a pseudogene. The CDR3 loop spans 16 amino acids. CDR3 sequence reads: CARRPYGARTAWRAFF. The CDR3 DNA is TGTGCCAGAAGACCTTATGGAGCGAGGACAGCATGGAGAGCTTTCTTT.

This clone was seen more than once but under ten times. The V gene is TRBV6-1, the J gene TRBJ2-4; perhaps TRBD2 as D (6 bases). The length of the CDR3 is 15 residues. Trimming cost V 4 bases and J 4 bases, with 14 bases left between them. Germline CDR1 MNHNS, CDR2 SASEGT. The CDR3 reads CASSGSAAGKNIQYF. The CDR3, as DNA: TGTGCCAGCAGTGGGAGTGCGGCGGGGAAAAACATTCAGTACTTC.